The TCR beta chain described here comes from a study of control samples from healthy donors and cancer patients (TCRdb year 2020). As for this clone: It lacks a known antigen. Base quality data are lacking; no much larger clone is found one base away.

The method was the immunoSEQ multiplex PCR assay. This is the immuneACCESS table as TCRdb keeps it, with only in-frame sequences that have V and J called. A part of the clones is gone; compared with another copy, unresolved V genes explain less than half, and the rest is unexplained. This sample holds roughly 130,000 clones; about nine tenths were observed only once. The ten largest clones represent 2% to 2.5% of the sample. Counted from cysteine to phenylalanine, this CDR3 has 16 amino acids. The CDR3 DNA has 48 bases and is translated from base 1. V has 4 bases trimmed and J has 0 bases trimmed; junction bases matching no gene number 1. Looking up the germline V gene yields CDR1 MNHEY and CDR2 SVGAGI.

The rearrangement combines TRBV6-5 with TRBJ2-6, with 9 bases matching TRBD1. This TCR came from a man younger than 35 in good health. The sample taken for sequencing was blood. The nucleotide sequence is TGTGCCAGCAGTTCGACAGGGGGCTCTGGGGCCAACGTCCTGACTTTC. This sequence encodes CASSSTGGSGANVLTF.